These 27 T cell receptor beta chains came from one sample sequenced in a study of T cell responses to AZD1222 COVID-19 vaccine. Sequencing used immunoSEQ multiplex PCR; TCRdb keeps in-frame clones, though not all of them. The sample yields fewer than 150,000 clones, about nine tenths seen once. The sequenced sample was peripheral blood, obtained on day 0 of AZD1222 vaccination. The origin of the receptors is an adult in good health.

The chain couples TRBV4-3 to TRBJ2-2, with TRBD2 matching over 10 bases. The CDR3 totals 17 residues. The V gene's germline CDR1 is LGHNA and CDR2 YSLEER. Germline trimming cut 4 bases from V and 7 bases from J; bases unmatched to any gene: 12. CDR3 protein: CASSPGGSGGANGELFF. The CDR3 DNA is TGCGCCAGCAGCCCCGGAGGGAGCGGGGGGGCTAACGGGGAGCTGTTTTTT.

V is TRBV19 and J is TRBJ1-5; D call uncertain. Germline CDR1 is LNHDA and CDR2 is SQIVND (reference sequence). This CDR3 region has 15 residues. Trimming removed 0 bases at V and 0 bases at J, with 6 bases between. The CDR3 nucleotides read TGTGCCAGTAGTATAGATTACAGTAGCAATCAGCCCCAGCATTTT. It is translated as CASSIDYSSNQPQHF. The full variable domain, with the rest looked up from reference TRBV19 and TRBJ1-5, is DGGITQSPKYLFRKEGQNVTLSCEQNLNHDAMYWYRQDPGQGLRLIYYSQIVNDFQKGDIAEGYSVSREKKESFPLTVTSAQKNPTAFYLCASSIDYSSNQPQHFGDGTRLSIL.

The V gene is TRBV5-5, the J gene TRBJ2-7; D might be TRBD2 (6 bases). V shed 3 bases and J shed 2 bases, with 18 bases lying between them. The CDR3 length is 16 residues. Germline V CDR1 and CDR2: SGHKS, YYEKEE (reference sequence). The CDR3 sequence is CASSYHSGTLPYEQYF. The CDR3 coding sequence is TGTGCCAGCAGCTACCATTCCGGGACTTTACCCTACGAGCAGTACTTC.

This chain links TRBV6-6 with TRBJ2-1; D is unclear. V lost 5 bases and J 1 base, leaving 18 bases between the germline ends. Germline CDR1 reads MNHNY; CDR2 reads SVGAGI (reference sequence). CDR3 length: 17 amino acids. CDR3 loop: CASSRLLSRVSYNEQFF. CDR3 nucleotides: TGTGCCAGCAGTCGGCTCCTAAGTAGGGTTTCCTACAATGAGCAGTTCTTC.

J is TRBJ2-2 and V is TRBV15; D is undetermined. The V gene's germline CDR1 is LNHNV and CDR2 YYDKDF (reference sequence). This CDR3 is built from 12 residues. Between the trimmed V and J ends, which lost 5 bases and 5 bases, there was a span of 6 bases. The CDR3 loop reads CATSLFTGELFF. The CDR3 nucleotides read TGTGCCACCAGCTTGTTTACCGGGGAGCTGTTTTTT. The whole variable domain, filled in from reference TRBV15 and TRBJ2-2, reads DAMVIQNPRYQVTQFGKPVTLSCSQTLNHNVMYWYQQKSSQAPKLLFHYYDKDFNNEADTPDNFQSRRPNTSFCFLDIRSPGLGDTAMYLCATSLFTGELFFGEGSRLTVL.

CDR3: CASSLGLAGDTYEQYF. The CDR3 DNA reads TGTGCCAGCAGCTTAGGGTTAGCGGGGGATACCTACGAGCAGTACTTC. The chain carries TRBV7-9 and TRBJ2-7; 9 bases are a match to TRBD2. Germline trimming cut 1 base from V and 2 bases from J; bases unmatched to any gene: 6. The CDR3 has 16 residues. Germline assignment: CDR1 SEHNR and CDR2 FQNEAQ (reference sequence). The full variable domain, completed using reference TRBV7-9 and TRBJ2-7, is DTGVSQNPRHKITKRGQNVTFRCDPISEHNRLYWYRQTLGQGPEFLTYFQNEAQLEKSRLLSDRFSAERPKGSFSTLEIQRTEQGDSAMYLCASSLGLAGDTYEQYFGPGTRLTVT.

The chain is built from TRBV5-5 and TRBJ1-4; 8 nucleotides agree with TRBD1. The CDR3 extends over 15 amino acids. Germline CDR1 is SGHKS and CDR2 is YYEKEE (reference sequence). V shed 0 bases, J shed 8 bases, and the junction held 6 bases outside the gene matches. CDR3 nucleotides: TGTGCCAGCAGCTTGGGTGGACAGGGAGGGGAAAAACTGTTTTTT. Its protein is CASSLGGQGGEKLFF. The whole variable domain, remainder taken from reference TRBV5-5 and TRBJ1-4, is DAGVTQSPTHLIKTRGQQVTLRCSPISGHKSVSWYQQVLGQGPQFIFQYYEKEERGRGNFPDRFSARQFPNYSSELNVNALLLGDSALYLCASSLGGQGGEKLFFGSGTQLSVL.

The chain is built from TRBV19 and TRBJ2-7; no definite D call. This CDR3 comprises 13 residues. Per the germline V gene, CDR1 is LNHDA and CDR2 is SQIVND (reference sequence). V was trimmed by 9 bases and J by 0 bases, leaving 12 bases between them. CDR3 sequence reads: CASRAPSSYEQYF. The CDR3 bases are TGTGCCAGCCGAGCACCGAGCTCCTACGAGCAGTACTTC. The full variable domain, completed using reference TRBV19 and TRBJ2-7, is DGGITQSPKYLFRKEGQNVTLSCEQNLNHDAMYWYRQDPGQGLRLIYYSQIVNDFQKGDIAEGYSVSREKKESFPLTVTSAQKNPTAFYLCASRAPSSYEQYFGPGTRLTVT.

J is TRBJ1-2 and V is TRBV14, with 9 bases identical to TRBD1. Germline loops: CDR1 SGHDN, CDR2 FVKESK. This CDR3 contains 16 residues. Trimming cost V 4 bases and J 5 bases; bases outside gene matches: 11. The CDR3, as DNA: TGTGCCAGCAGCCGCCATGACGGGACAGGGTTATATGGCTACACCTTC. It yields the protein CASSRHDGTGLYGYTF.

The genes are TRBV24-1 and TRBJ2-2, with TRBD1 as a possible D gene (5 bases). The V gene's germline CDR1 is KGHDR and CDR2 SFDVKD. This CDR3 is 16 amino acids long. V lost 2 bases and J lost 3, with 12 bases in between. CDR3 region: CATSDWITGDTGELFF. CDR3 sequence (DNA): TGTGCCACCAGTGATTGGATAACAGGTGACACCGGGGAGCTGTTTTTT.

This clone showed up just once. The chain couples TRBV6-4 to TRBJ2-5, with a weak D call TRBD2 (6 bases). Germline V gene data show CDR1 as MRHNA and CDR2 as SNTAGT. V lost 5 bases and J 5 bases, leaving 12 bases between the germline ends. The CDR3 has 13 residues. DNA for the CDR3: TGTGCCAGCAGTCGCGGGGCTGGGGAGACCCAGTACTTC. Residues: CASSRGAGETQYF.

V gene TRBV11-1 combines with J gene TRBJ1-1, with 7 bases that match TRBD1. This CDR3 has 15 residues. Looked up from germline, CDR1 is SGHAT and CDR2 is FQDESV (reference sequence). Trimming at V came to 7 bases and at J to 1 base, leaving 9 bases not matched to a gene. CDR3 amino acids: CASIKPGTANTEAFF. Here the CDR3 DNA reads TGTGCCAGCATCAAACCGGGGACAGCGAACACTGAAGCTTTCTTT.

This chain connects TRBV5-1 to TRBJ2-6; D uncertain. Trimming cost V 5 bases and J 3 bases, with 12 bases left between them. The germline gives CDR1 SGHRS, CDR2 YFSETQ. The CDR3 runs 15 residues. CDR3 loop: CASSPISGGANVLTF. The CDR3 nucleotides are TGCGCCAGCAGTCCGATTTCAGGTGGGGCCAACGTCCTGACTTTC.

This clone was detected only a few times. The chain links TRBV27 to TRBJ1-5; D uncertain. The CDR3 sequence is 15 residues long. The ends were cut back, 5 bases at V and 6 bases at J, with 17 bases in the middle. Per germline, CDR1 MNHEY and CDR2 SMNVEV (reference sequence). CDR3 residues: CASSAIWEMRQPQHF. The DNA of the CDR3 is TGTGCCAGCAGTGCGATTTGGGAGATGCGTCAGCCCCAGCATTTT.

The chain joins TRBV6-1 to TRBJ1-5; D unresolved. The V gene's germline CDR1 is MNHNS and CDR2 SASEGT. The length of the CDR3 is 14 residues. V was clipped by 1 base and J by 1 base, with 5 bases between them. This CDR3 reads CASSEVGSNQPQHF. CDR3 coding DNA: TGTGCCAGCAGTGAAGTGGGAAGCAATCAGCCCCAGCATTTT.

The CDR3 DNA reads as TGTGCCAGTAGGCCTCGGGACAGCTCGAATGAGCAGTTCTTC. This sequence encodes CASRPRDSSNEQFF. The chain has TRBV19 and TRBJ2-1; 7 bases agree with TRBD1. J lost 7 bases, V lost 6 bases, and 9 bases had no gene match. Germline values: CDR1 LNHDA, CDR2 SQIVND (reference sequence). The CDR3 extends over 14 amino acids.

The rearrangement uses TRBV2 and TRBJ1-6, with D tentatively TRBD1 (6 bases). V shed 7 bases and J shed 8 bases, with 18 bases lying between them. There are 15 residues in the CDR3. Germline V gene lookup returns CDR1 SNHLY and CDR2 FYNNEI. CDR3 protein: CASTLYRDKYSPLHF. The CDR3 region has the DNA TGTGCCAGCACATTATACCGGGACAAATATTCACCCCTCCACTTT.

For the CDR3, the DNA is TGCAGTGCTAGTCCGCCCGGCAGGGGCACTGAAGCTTTCTTT. As protein: CSASPPGRGTEAFF. The V and J genes are TRBV20-1 and TRBJ1-1, with D perhaps TRBD1 (6 bases). The ends were cut back, 3 bases at V and 4 bases at J, with 15 bases in the middle. Per germline, CDR1 DFQATT and CDR2 SNEGSKA (reference sequence). The CDR3 spans 14 residues.

The rearrangement links TRBV6-1 to TRBJ2-5, with a tentative D call TRBD2 (6 bases). The CDR3 covers 15 residues. Germline values: CDR1 MNHNS, CDR2 SASEGT. The V gene lost 2 bases and the J gene lost 2 bases, with 12 bases spanning the gap. As DNA, the CDR3 is TGTGCCAGCAGTGAATCGGCGGGGCGACAAGAGACCCAGTACTTC. Protein: CASSESAGRQETQYF.

Only one count was recorded for this clone. The chain carries TRBV7-3 and TRBJ2-2, with D possibly being TRBD2 (6 bases). V shed 1 base and J shed 5 bases, with 11 bases lying between them. Germline loops: CDR1 SGHTA, CDR2 FQGTGA. This CDR3 has 15 residues. The CDR3 reads CASSLMGGSTGELFF. As DNA, the CDR3 is TGTGCCAGCAGCTTAATGGGGGGTTCGACCGGGGAGCTGTTTTTT. Full variable domain (rest looked up from reference TRBV7-3 and TRBJ2-2): GAGVSQTPSNKVTEKGKYVELRCDPISGHTALYWYRQSLGQGPEFLIYFQGTGAADDSGLPNDRFFAVRPEGSVSTLKIQRTERGDSAVYLCASSLMGGSTGELFFGEGSRLTVL.

The chain has TRBV29-1 and TRBJ2-5, with D perhaps matching TRBD1 (5 bases). In germline, CDR1 is SQVTM, CDR2 ANQGSEA. CDR3 length: 14 residues. Trimming removed 7 bases at V and 2 bases at J, with 17 bases between. The CDR3 DNA reads as TGCAGCGCCCCCCCCCAGGACAAGCAAGAGACCCAGTACTTC. This gives the protein CSAPPQDKQETQYF.

This chain uses TRBV12-3 or TRBV12-4 with TRBJ1-1; the D is unclear. The CDR3 has 12 amino acids. Trimming took off 4 bases at V and 4 bases at J, with 7 bases between the two ends. For the CDR3, the DNA is TGTGCCAGCAGTTCCCGAACCACTGAAGCTTTCTTT. It codes for CASSSRTTEAFF.

This clone was counted between two and nine times. J is TRBJ1-4 and V is TRBV20-1; D is ambiguous. The germline CDR1 and CDR2 sequences are DFQATT and SNEGSKA (reference sequence). CDR3 size: 12 residues. The V end was cut by 3 bases, the J end by 4 bases, with 6 bases between. The CDR3 reads CSASWNNEKLFF. The DNA of the CDR3 is TGCAGTGCTAGTTGGAATAATGAAAAACTGTTTTTT.

This chain connects TRBV4-3 to TRBJ1-1; D remains unclear. The V end was cut by 0 bases, the J end by 2 bases, with 10 bases between. The CDR3 consists of 15 residues. The germline V gene encodes CDR1 LGHNA and CDR2 YSLEER. The CDR3 is CASSQEVGFNTEAFF. CDR3 DNA: TGCGCCAGCAGCCAAGAAGTAGGGTTTAACACTGAAGCTTTCTTT.

In this sample, this clone turned up once. The chain employs TRBV7-2 and TRBJ2-3, with TRBD2 matching 9 bases. This CDR3 has 16 residues. The germline CDR1 and CDR2 sequences are SGHTA and FQGNSA. V was clipped by 4 bases and J by 1 base; unmatched bases: 6. The chain's CDR3 is CASSSTTSGGTDTQYF. The DNA for the CDR3 is TGTGCCAGCAGCTCTACGACTAGCGGCGGCACAGATACGCAGTATTTT.

The rearrangement joins TRBV10-3 to TRBJ2-7; TRBD1 agrees at 7 bases. V shed 3 bases, J shed 2 bases, and the junction held 7 bases outside the gene matches. Germline lookup yields CDR1 ENHRY and CDR2 SYGVKD. The CDR3 spans 15 residues. The CDR3 coding sequence is TGTGCCATCAGTGATCGACAGGGCCTCCCCTACGAGCAGTACTTC. Translating it yields CAISDRQGLPYEQYF.

Written as DNA, the CDR3 is TGTGCCAGCAGCTCGCCTAAGGTGAAGGGACCTGGGGAGACCCAGTACTTC. This codes for CASSSPKVKGPGETQYF. The chain combines TRBV5-4 with TRBJ2-5; D may be TRBD1 or TRBD2 (5 bases each). The germline CDR1 and CDR2 sequences are SGHNT and YYREEE (reference sequence). V was shortened by 3 bases and J by 5 bases, with 23 bases between the two germline ends. The CDR3 length is 17 residues.